This T cell receptor beta chain was sequenced for a study of B cell selection in AIRE deficiency. General study findings and limits: Patient Tconv and Treg cells showed healthy-like TCRBV usage, CDR3 length, diversity.

This clone has just one count. Its target is not known. Regulatory T cells were sorted as CD4+CD25hiCD127low/negative. Repertoires were generated with immunoSEQ multiplex PCR, while TCRdb's copy carries only in-frame clones and drops some. This sample yields 20,000 to 30,000 clones, of which about 90% are seen a single time; 0.95% to 1.3% belongs to the top ten. CDR1 SGHTA and CDR2 FQGTGA come from the germline V gene. Trimming removed 3 bases from V and 1 base from J; junction bases left unmatched: 6. The length of the CDR3 is 15 residues. This TCR was sampled from a human donor in good health. V is TRBV7-3 and J is TRBJ2-7; TRBD1 matches 7 bases. The sample comprised CD4+CD25+ Tregs sorted from PBMCs. The CDR3 DNA sequence: TGTGCCAGCAGCTTGAAGGACAGGTTTTCCTACGAGCAGTACTTC. Translating it yields CASSLKDRFSYEQYF.